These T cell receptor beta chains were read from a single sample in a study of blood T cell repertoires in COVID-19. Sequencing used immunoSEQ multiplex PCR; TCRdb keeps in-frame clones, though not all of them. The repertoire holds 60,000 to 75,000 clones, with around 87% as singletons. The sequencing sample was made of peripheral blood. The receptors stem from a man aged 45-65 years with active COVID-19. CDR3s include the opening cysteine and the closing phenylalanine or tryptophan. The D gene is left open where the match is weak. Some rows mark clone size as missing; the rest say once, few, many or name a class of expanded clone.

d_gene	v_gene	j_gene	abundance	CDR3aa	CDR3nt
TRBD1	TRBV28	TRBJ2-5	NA	CATNPTGTGIETQYF	TGTGCCACGAATCCAACCGGGACAGGGATAGAGACCCAGTACTTC
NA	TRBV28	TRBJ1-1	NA	CASIERREAFF	TGTGCCAGCATCGAGAGGAGAGAAGCTTTCTTT
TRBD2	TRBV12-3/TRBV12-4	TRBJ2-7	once	CASQLAGYEQYF	TGTGCCAGCCAACTAGCGGGATACGAGCAGTACTTC
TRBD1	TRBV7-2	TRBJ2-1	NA	CASSLAVGTGLDNEQFF	TGTGCCAGCAGCTTAGCAGTTGGGACAGGGTTGGACAATGAGCAGTTCTTC
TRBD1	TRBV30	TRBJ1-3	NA	CAWSVNRGSGNTIYF	TGTGCCTGGAGTGTAAACAGGGGCTCTGGAAACACCATATATTTT
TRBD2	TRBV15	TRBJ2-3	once	CATSRGTSGGVDTQYF	TGTGCCACCAGCAGAGGGACTAGCGGGGGGGTAGATACGCAGTATTTT
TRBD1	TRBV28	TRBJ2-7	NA	CASSHAGGSYEQYF	TGTGCCAGCAGTCACGCAGGGGGCTCCTACGAGCAGTACTTC
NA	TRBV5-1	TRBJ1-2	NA	CASSLAPQGGYTF	TGCGCCAGCAGCTTGGCCCCGCAGGGTGGCTACACCTTC
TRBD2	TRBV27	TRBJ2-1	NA	CASSPSGTSFNEQFF	TGTGCCAGCAGTCCCTCTGGGACTAGCTTCAATGAGCAGTTCTTC
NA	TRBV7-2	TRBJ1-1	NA	CASSLRLQPNTEAFF	TGTGCCAGCAGCTTAAGGTTACAGCCGAACACTGAAGCTTTCTTT
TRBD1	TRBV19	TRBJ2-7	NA	CASSLVQGAKYEQYF	TGTGCCAGTAGTCTGGTACAGGGGGCTAAGTACGAGCAGTACTTC
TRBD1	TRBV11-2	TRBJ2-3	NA	CASSLVQGSGTDTQYF	TGTGCCAGCAGCTTAGTACAGGGGAGTGGCACAGATACGCAGTATTTT
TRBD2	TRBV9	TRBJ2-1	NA	CASSVEAGGVDNEQFF	TGTGCCAGCAGCGTAGAAGCGGGAGGGGTTGACAATGAGCAGTTCTTC
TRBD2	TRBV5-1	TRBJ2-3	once	CASSPGLVSTDTQYF	TGCGCCAGCAGCCCCGGACTAGTGAGCACAGATACGCAGTATTTT
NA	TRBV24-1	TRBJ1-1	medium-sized	CATSDPFMTEAFF	TGTGCCACCAGTGACCCTTTTATGACTGAAGCTTTCTTT
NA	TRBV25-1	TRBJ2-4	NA	CASGPRDNIQYF	TGTGCCAGCGGACCGCGGGACAACATTCAGTACTTC
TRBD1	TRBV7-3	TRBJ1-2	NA	CASSPNPNEDRGLNYGYTF	TGTGCCAGCAGCCCGAACCCGAACGAAGACAGGGGCTTAAACTATGGCTACACCTTC
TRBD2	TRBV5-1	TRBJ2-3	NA	CASSIASGSTDTQYF	TGCGCCAGCAGCATCGCTAGCGGGAGCACAGATACGCAGTATTTT
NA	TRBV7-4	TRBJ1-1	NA	CASSSLAAENTEAFF	TGTGCCAGCAGCTCCCTAGCAGCCGAGAACACTGAAGCTTTCTTT
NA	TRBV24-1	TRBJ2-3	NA	CATSDAGADTDTQYF	TGTGCCACCAGTGATGCAGGGGCTGACACAGATACGCAGTATTTT
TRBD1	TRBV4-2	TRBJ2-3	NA	CASSQGGQGTDTQYF	TGTGCCAGCAGCCAAGGGGGACAGGGGACGGATACGCAGTATTTT
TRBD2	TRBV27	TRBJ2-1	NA	CASSPRGTSGLNEQFF	TGTGCCAGCAGTCCCCGAGGGACTAGCGGCCTTAATGAGCAGTTCTTC
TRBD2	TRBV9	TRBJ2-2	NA	CASSVASGSSPGELFF	TGTGCCAGCAGCGTAGCTAGCGGGAGTTCGCCCGGGGAGCTGTTTTTT
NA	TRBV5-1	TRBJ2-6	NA	CASSPREAGANVLTF	TGCGCCAGCAGCCCTAGAGAGGCTGGGGCCAACGTCCTGACTTTC
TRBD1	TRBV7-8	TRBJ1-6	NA	CASSFSGTGRSPLHF	TGTGCCAGCAGCTTCTCCGGGACAGGAAGATCACCCCTCCACTTT
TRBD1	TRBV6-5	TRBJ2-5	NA	CASSAGQGRRETQYF	TGTGCCAGCAGCGCGGGACAGGGACGTCGAGAGACCCAGTACTTC
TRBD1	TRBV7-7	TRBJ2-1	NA	CASISPGGEQFF	TGTGCCAGCATATCCCCAGGGGGCGAGCAGTTCTTC
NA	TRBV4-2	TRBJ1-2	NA	CASSPSRASNYGYTF	TGTGCCAGCAGTCCCTCGAGGGCGTCTAACTATGGCTACACCTTC
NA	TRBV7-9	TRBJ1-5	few	CASSSEGQPQHF	TGTGCCAGCAGCTCAGAGGGTCAGCCCCAGCATTTT
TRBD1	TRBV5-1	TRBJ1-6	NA	CASSSPGGPNSPLHF	TGCGCCAGCAGCTCTCCAGGGGGGCCCAATTCACCCCTCCACTTT
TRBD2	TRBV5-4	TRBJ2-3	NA	CASSLVSGGTDTQYF	TGTGCCAGCAGCTTGGTTAGCGGGGGCACAGATACGCAGTATTTT
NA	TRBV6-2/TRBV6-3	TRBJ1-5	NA	CASSSLTGYQPQHF	TGTGCCAGCAGTTCCTTGACAGGTTATCAGCCCCAGCATTTT
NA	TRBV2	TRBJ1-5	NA	CASSADSLNQPQHF	TGTGCCAGCAGCGCGGACAGCCTTAATCAGCCCCAGCATTTT
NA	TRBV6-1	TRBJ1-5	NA	CASSEAGSTNQPQHF	TGTGCCAGCAGTGAAGCTGGGAGTACCAACCAGCCCCAGCATTTT
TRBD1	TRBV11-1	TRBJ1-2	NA	CASSPYRGDYGYTF	TGTGCCAGCAGCCCATACAGGGGGGACTATGGCTACACCTTC
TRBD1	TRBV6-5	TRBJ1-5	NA	CASSYGTGNNQPQHF	TGTGCCAGCAGTTACGGGACAGGGAACAATCAGCCCCAGCATTTT
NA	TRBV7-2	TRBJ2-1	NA	CASLSSSYNEQFF	TGTGCCAGCCTTAGTAGCTCCTACAATGAGCAGTTCTTC
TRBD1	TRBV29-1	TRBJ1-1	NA	CSGLGTDKNTEAFF	TGCAGCGGGCTGGGGACAGACAAGAACACTGAAGCTTTCTTT
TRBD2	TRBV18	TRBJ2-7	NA	CASSASGTSGSYEQYF	TGTGCCAGCTCAGCCTCGGGGACTAGCGGGAGTTACGAGCAGTACTTC
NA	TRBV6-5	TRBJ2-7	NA	CASSYPGSYEQYF	TGTGCCAGCAGTTACCCCGGGAGCTACGAGCAGTACTTC
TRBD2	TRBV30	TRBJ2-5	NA	CAWSHGTSRSMYQETQYF	TGTGCCTGGAGCCACGGGACTAGCAGAAGTATGTACCAAGAGACCCAGTACTTC
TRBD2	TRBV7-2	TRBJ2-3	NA	CASNLSGGLADTQYF	TGTGCCAGCAACCTTAGCGGGGGGCTTGCAGATACGCAGTATTTT
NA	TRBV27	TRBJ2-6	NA	CASGAGANVLTF	TGTGCCAGCGGAGCGGGGGCCAACGTCCTGACTTTC
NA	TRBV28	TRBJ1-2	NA	CASSPLHRVNYGYTF	TGTGCCAGCAGTCCACTGCACAGGGTTAACTATGGCTACACCTTC
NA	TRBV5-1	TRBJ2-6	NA	CASSKSGQTSPSGANVLTF	TGCGCCAGCAGCAAGTCCGGACAGACGAGCCCGTCTGGGGCCAACGTCCTGACTTTC
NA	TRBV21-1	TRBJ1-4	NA	CASPKMGVRDRGEKLFF	TGTGCCAGCCCAAAGATGGGCGTCCGGGACAGAGGTGAAAAACTGTTTTTT
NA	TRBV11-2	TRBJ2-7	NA	CASSQGGRLSYEQYF	TGTGCCAGCAGCCAAGGTGGCAGGCTATCCTACGAGCAGTACTTC
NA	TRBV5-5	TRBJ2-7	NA	CASSLAPDREGTYEQYF	TGTGCCAGCAGCTTGGCTCCGGACAGGGAGGGAACCTACGAGCAGTACTTC
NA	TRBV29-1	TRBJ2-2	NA	CSAVGGSGELFF	TGCAGCGCTGTGGGGGGTTCCGGGGAGCTGTTTTTT
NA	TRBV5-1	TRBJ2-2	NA	CASSLLEGSGELFF	TGCGCCAGCAGCTTGTTAGAGGGTTCCGGGGAGCTGTTTTTT
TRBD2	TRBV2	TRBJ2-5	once	CASSDPGGGLAARETQYF	TGTGCCAGCAGTGACCCGGGGGGGGGACTAGCTGCCCGAGAGACCCAGTACTTC
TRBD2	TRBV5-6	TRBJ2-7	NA	CASSLLLAGVNYEQYF	TGTGCCAGCAGCTTGTTACTTGCGGGAGTGAATTACGAGCAGTACTTC
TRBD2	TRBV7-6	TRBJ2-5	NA	CASSNGLADPKETQYF	TGTGCCAGCAGCAATGGACTAGCGGACCCCAAGGAGACCCAGTACTTC
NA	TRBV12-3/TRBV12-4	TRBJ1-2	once	CASSPGGGYTF	TGTGCCAGCAGTCCGGGGGGGGGCTACACCTTC
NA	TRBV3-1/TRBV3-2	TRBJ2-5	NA	CASSQDRGVGEETQYF	TGTGCCAGCAGCCAAGACAGGGGTGTGGGCGAAGAGACCCAGTACTTC